This T cell receptor beta chain derives from a study of vaccination and CD4 T cells after COVID-19. Study details: The peptides that stimulated the cells were overlapping spike peptides from SARS-CoV-2, HCoV-NL63, HCoV-OC43 and HCoV-229E. Findings and caveats of the study: Within convalescent individuals, 304 out of 307 vaccine-specific clones proved to be spike mono-reactive.

The CDR3 sequence is 12 residues long. From germline, CDR1 is SNHLY and CDR2 FYNNEI. Trimming cost V 6 bases and J 15 bases, with 18 bases left between them. The Oncomine TCR Beta short-read assay sequenced DNA from cultured CD4+ T cells. TCRdb re-analysed the PCR reads in MiXCR, keeping a single row per CDR3 protein. The sample has more than 15,000 distinct CDR3 sequences, approximately 50% seen once. Treatment described: approximately 9-day PBMC culture with coronavirus spike peptide pools or control peptides (ViraFEST assay). The ViraFEST method relied on peptide pools to expand antigen-specific T cells, followed by TCR sequencing. This clonotype was counted a few times. As yet, its antigen is unknown.

The material was cultured CD4+ T cells from blood, obtained after SARS-CoV-2 vaccination. The TCR originated in a human donor with COVID-19. The chain combines TRBV2 with TRBJ2-4; the D gene is possibly TRBD2 (6 bases). CDR3 region: CASRLRGEGLYF. CDR3 DNA sequence: TGTGCCAGCAGACTAAGGGGCGAGGGACTGTACTTC.